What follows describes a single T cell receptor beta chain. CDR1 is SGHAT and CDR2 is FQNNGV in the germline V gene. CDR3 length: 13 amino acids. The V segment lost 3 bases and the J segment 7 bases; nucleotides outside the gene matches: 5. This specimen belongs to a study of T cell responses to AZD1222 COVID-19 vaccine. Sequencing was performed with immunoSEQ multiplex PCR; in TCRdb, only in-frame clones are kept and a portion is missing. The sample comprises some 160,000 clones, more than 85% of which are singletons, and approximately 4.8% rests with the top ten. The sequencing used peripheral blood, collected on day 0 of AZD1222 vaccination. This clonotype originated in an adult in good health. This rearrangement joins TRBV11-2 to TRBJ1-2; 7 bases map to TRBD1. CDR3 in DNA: TGTGCCAGCAGCTTCGTGGCAGGGGGTGGCTACACCTTC. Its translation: CASSFVAGGGYTF. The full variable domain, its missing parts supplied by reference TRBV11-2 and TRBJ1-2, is EAGVAQSPRYKIIEKRQSVAFWCNPISGHATLYWYQQILGQGPKLLIQFQNNGVVDDSQLPKDRFSAERLKGVDSTLKIQPAKLEDSAVYLCASSFVAGGGYTFGSGTRLTVV.